This T cell receptor (beta chain) comes out of a study of blood T cell repertoires in COVID-19. Turning to the study itself: Sample material is recorded as cDNA or gDNA derived from T cells, B-cell-depleted T cells, or PBMCs.

Profiling relied on immunoSEQ multiplex PCR, and the TCRdb table lists in-frame clones only, not all of them. The table has around 330,000 clones, 87% seen once; the top ten hold just under 9%. The germline CDR1 and CDR2 sequences are SNHLY and FYNNEI. V was pared by 0 bases and J by 3 bases, with 11 bases between. The CDR3 extends over 15 amino acids. Recruitment covered 20 to 25 US areas and drew participants whose ages spanned roughly 18 to 100 years. Membership in each cohort depended on participant-reported clinical history. The clonotype originates from a woman between 18 and 29 years old who had recovered from COVID-19. V usage is TRBV2 and J usage is TRBJ1-1, with no clear D. Sequences were obtained from PBMCs or T cells enriched from blood (not recorded which). This CDR3 reads CASSEARGTDTEAFF. DNA for the CDR3: TGTGCCAGCAGTGAAGCGCGGGGAACGGACACTGAAGCTTTCTTT.